This entry concerns a single T cell receptor (beta chain). Judged by its sample share, this clonotype qualifies as medium-sized (0.01 to 0.1%). Its specific antigen is unknown. No qualities accompany the bases; no much larger clone lies one base away. The library was built by means of 5' RACE. Sequencing used a NextSeq 500. The TCR library protocol attached unique molecular identifiers to individual cDNA molecules to correct for sequencing error and PCR bias. Both TCR alpha and beta chains were sequenced, and tight co-correlation was observed between alpha and beta sequence abundances in each sample. The original methods were these. Decombinator V4 was used to perform V gene, J gene and CDR3 annotation of TCR sequences. Expanded TCRs were defined as changing significantly between any two time points under a Poisson model with p below 0.0001. TCR abundances were normalised to the total number of TCRs sequenced per sample and were expressed as counts per million. MAIT TCRs were defined by TRAV1-2 paired with TRAJ12, TRAJ20 or TRAJ33, and iNKT TCRs by TRAV10 paired with TRAJ18. A search of VDJdb, accessed on 1 November 2021, was run for TCRs annotated to CMV, EBV and SARS-CoV-2, with TCRs annotated for multiple antigens excluded. TCRdb ran its own pipeline on the public reads, namely fastp trimming at Q25 and MiXCR clone calling, and kept in-frame beta chains. Under each unique CDR3 protein, matching rows form one entry showing the most common genes and DNA. TCRdb, rather than the study authors, made the V and J calls. Within this sample are about 61,000 distinct CDR3 sequences, with around 13% of them counted one time only. Of the sample, over 1% falls within the top ten clones.

This sample was taken from a study of early T cells in non-severe SARS-CoV-2 infection (dated by TCRdb to 2020 to 2023). Regarding the research as a whole: TCR sequencing used bulk RNA from unsorted whole blood, so alpha and beta chains could not be paired. Study-level results and caveats: VDJdb matching was skewed toward anti-spike CD8 responses and likely underestimated virus-specific expansions by missing private and CD4 specificities.

A case-control design nested within a healthcare worker cohort in London, UK, was used, with weekly nasopharyngeal swab PCR tests and blood sampling performed. Healthcare workers were recruited between 23 and 31 March 2020, during the week of the UK lockdown, and were followed weekly for up to roughly 15 weeks. The germline V gene provides CDR1 SGHVS and CDR2 FNYEAQ. The CDR3 measures 16 amino acids from cysteine to phenylalanine. The kept DNA is CDR3 alone, 48 bases in frame from the first base. The germline V end is reduced by 5 bases and the J end by 4 bases; junction bases left unmatched: 9. The specimen was whole blood, collected at baseline. The rearranged chain carries TRBV7-6 and TRBJ1-3; TRBD1 agrees with 9 junctional bases. The sequence was collected from an adult who was a healthcare worker with PCR-confirmed SARS-CoV-2 infection or an uninfected control (not recorded which). The donor label of this sample is uncertain. Here is the DNA: TGTGCCAGCAGCCTCACAGGGGGCGCCTCCGGAAACACCATATATTTT. Its protein is CASSLTGGASGNTIYF.